Presented here are 19 T cell receptor beta chains from one specimen sequenced in a study of T cell changes during pregnancy in multiple sclerosis. Data came from immunoSEQ multiplex PCR; TCRdb stores just in-frame clones and leaves some out. In the table there are tens of thousands of clones, roughly 89% of which are singletons. Sequencing was performed on CD4+ T cells from peripheral blood mononuclear cells, taken in the first trimester of pregnancy. These receptors were taken from a female donor in good health, enrolled as a control in a pregnancy study.

This sequence joins TRBV11-2 and TRBJ2-7, with 11 bases matching TRBD2. V was clipped by 3 bases and J by 2 bases; unmatched bases: 9. The CDR3 runs 17 residues. Germline CDR1 and CDR2: SGHAT and FQNNGV. CDR3 sequence reads: CASSFRTSGLAAYEQYF. DNA of the CDR3: TGTGCCAGCAGCTTTCGAACATCGGGACTAGCGGCCTACGAGCAGTACTTC.

This clone was seen once. The J gene is TRBJ1-1, the V gene TRBV15; no firm D call. Germline V gene sequence: CDR1 LNHNV, CDR2 YYDKDF (reference sequence). The CDR3 runs 14 residues. Trimming shortened V by 0 bases and J by 5 bases, and 10 bases separated the two germline ends. Here the CDR3 reads CATSRDGSWTEAFF. CDR3 coding DNA: TGTGCCACCAGCAGAGACGGTAGTTGGACTGAAGCTTTCTTT.

This clone was observed a single time. The CDR3 is CASTRQYYGYTF. CDR3 coding DNA: TGTGCCAGCACTAGACAGTACTATGGCTACACCTTC. The chain employs TRBV5-8 and TRBJ1-2, with a tentative D call TRBD1 (5 bases). Germline values: CDR1 SGHTS, CDR2 YDEGEE. Trimming cost V 6 bases and J 3 bases, with 9 bases left between them. The CDR3 is made up of 12 amino acids.

The V call is TRBV29-1, the J call TRBJ2-1; perhaps TRBD2 as D (5 bases). Germline-derived CDR1 and CDR2 are SQVTM and ANQGSEA. The CDR3 loop spans 12 amino acids. V shed 4 bases and J shed 4 bases, with 8 bases lying between them. CDR3 bases: TGCAGCGTTGTTCCGGGGTACAATGAGCAGTTCTTC. Its translation: CSVVPGYNEQFF.

The CDR3 reads CASSVQTSTEQYF. In DNA, the CDR3 is TGTGCCAGCTCGGTCCAAACCTCTACCGAGCAGTACTTC. The chain couples TRBV18 to TRBJ2-7; no firm D call. This CDR3 comprises 13 residues. V was shortened by 6 bases and J by 6 bases, with 15 bases between the two germline ends. Germline V gene lookup returns CDR1 KGHSH and CDR2 LQKENI.

The V gene is TRBV6-6, the J gene TRBJ1-5, with a weak D call TRBD1 (5 bases). V lost 4 bases and J lost 7, with 17 bases in between. CDR3 size: 15 residues. Germline lookup yields CDR1 MNHNY and CDR2 SVGAGI (reference sequence). Written as DNA, the CDR3 is TGTGCCAGCAGTTCCCGGGACTTCGTTAGGCAGCCCCAGCATTTT. The encoded protein is CASSSRDFVRQPQHF.

This clone was observed once. The chain uses TRBV27 and TRBJ2-3; D not certain. In germline, CDR1 is MNHEY, CDR2 SMNVEV (reference sequence). V dropped 1 base and J dropped 0 bases, with 8 bases sitting between them. The CDR3 is 15 residues long. The CDR3 here is CASSLYIPSTDTQYF. In DNA form, the CDR3 reads TGTGCCAGCAGTTTATACATACCTAGCACAGATACGCAGTATTTT.

The chain combines TRBV19 with TRBJ1-2; D is undetermined. Trimming shortened V by 6 bases and J by 4 bases, and 15 bases separated the two germline ends. This CDR3 is built from 14 residues. Germline V gene lookup returns CDR1 LNHDA and CDR2 SQIVND (reference sequence). DNA of the CDR3: TGTGCCAGTAGCCCCTCGGCGGTTACCTATGGCTACACCTTC. Translating gives CASSPSAVTYGYTF.

V and J are TRBV7-2 and TRBJ2-7; 7 bases are shared with TRBD2. Germline trimming cut 4 bases from V and 0 bases from J; bases unmatched to any gene: 9. There are 16 residues in the CDR3. CDR1 and CDR2 from the germline V gene are SGHTA and FQGNSA. The CDR3: CASSSSAGDNSYEQYF. CDR3 DNA sequence: TGTGCCAGCAGCTCCTCTGCGGGGGATAACTCCTACGAGCAGTACTTC.

Written as DNA, the CDR3 is TGTGCCAGCAGTGAAGCGGGGGGGATGGGAGAGACCCAGTACTTC. It is translated as CASSEAGGMGETQYF. The genes are TRBV6-1 and TRBJ2-5; 7 nucleotides match TRBD2. V shed 0 bases and J 4 bases; nucleotides not matched to a gene: 5. Germline V gene sequence: CDR1 MNHNS, CDR2 SASEGT. The CDR3 length is 15 residues.

The chain has TRBV9 and TRBJ2-5; D not resolved. The CDR3 runs 13 residues. V shed 4 bases and J shed 2 bases, with 9 bases lying between them. Germline CDR1 reads SGDLS; CDR2 reads YYNGEE. For the CDR3, the DNA is TGTGCCAGCAGCTTGAACTATCAAGAGACCCAGTACTTC. This encodes CASSLNYQETQYF.

A word on this clone: The sample contains more than one DNA sequence encoding this CDR3. The chain carries TRBV18 and TRBJ1-3; D unclear. The CDR3 spans 14 residues. V was trimmed by 2 bases and J by 0 bases, leaving 5 bases between them. Germline CDR1 and CDR2: KGHSH and LQKENI. The DNA for the CDR3 is TGTGCCAGCTCACCAAAGAGCTCTGGAAACACCATATATTTT. It translates to CASSPKSSGNTIYF.

This clone was seen only once. This chain connects TRBV11-2 to TRBJ1-6, with a tentative D call TRBD1 (5 bases). The CDR3 is made up of 15 amino acids. The germline V gene encodes CDR1 SGHAT and CDR2 FQNNGV. V dropped 5 bases and J dropped 10 bases, with 18 bases sitting between them. The CDR3, as DNA: TGTGCCAGCAGCAAGGTAAAGGGGTCGAGATCACCCCTCCACTTT. Translating it yields CASSKVKGSRSPLHF. Full variable domain (remainder filled in from reference TRBV11-2 and TRBJ1-6): EAGVAQSPRYKIIEKRQSVAFWCNPISGHATLYWYQQILGQGPKLLIQFQNNGVVDDSQLPKDRFSAERLKGVDSTLKIQPAKLEDSAVYLCASSKVKGSRSPLHFGNGTRLTVT.

The gene calls are TRBV2 and TRBJ2-5; D might be TRBD2 (5 bases). The CDR3 covers 14 residues. Between the trimmed V and J ends, which lost 6 bases and 2 bases, there was a span of 13 bases. The germline V gene has CDR1 SNHLY and CDR2 FYNNEI. Here the CDR3 reads CASRPAVPQETQYF. In nucleotides, the CDR3 is TGTGCCAGCAGGCCAGCGGTGCCACAAGAGACCCAGTACTTC.

The CDR3 DNA reads TGCGCCAGCAGCCAAGAGCTAGGTGAGCAGTTCTTC. Translation gives CASSQELGEQFF. The chain carries TRBV4-1 and TRBJ2-1; D gene ambiguous. The germline gives CDR1 MGHRA, CDR2 YSYEKL. V lost 0 bases, J lost 9 bases, and 6 bases lay in between. CDR3 length: 12 amino acids.

This clone was recorded once. V usage is TRBV18 and J usage is TRBJ2-3, with 9 bases fitting TRBD2. Germline V gene lookup returns CDR1 KGHSH and CDR2 LQKENI. The CDR3 has 19 residues. Germline trimming cut 0 bases from V and 0 bases from J; bases unmatched to any gene: 10. The CDR3 spells CASSPPGFLAGTSTDTQYF. The DNA for the CDR3 is TGTGCCAGCTCACCACCTGGTTTCCTAGCGGGGACTAGCACAGATACGCAGTATTTT.

CDR3 DNA: TGCAGCGTTGGCGGGATGATCTACGAGCAGTACTTC. Translation: CSVGGMIYEQYF. The chain recombines TRBV29-1 with TRBJ2-7; TRBD2 might be the D (6 bases). The length of the CDR3 is 12 residues. Germline V gives CDR1 SQVTM, CDR2 ANQGSEA. With 4 bases removed from V and 3 bases from J, the gap between germline ends came to 10 bases.

J is TRBJ1-1 and V is TRBV6-1; 8 bases agree with TRBD1. CDR1 MNHNS and CDR2 SASEGT come from the germline V gene. The CDR3 has 14 residues. J gave up 7 bases and V 3 bases, and 7 bases lay outside the gene matches. The CDR3 region is CASSEGQAPFEAFF. The CDR3 DNA follows: TGTGCCAGCAGTGAGGGACAGGCACCGTTTGAAGCTTTCTTT.

The rearrangement uses TRBV5-6 and TRBJ1-5; maybe TRBD1 (6 bases). This CDR3 is built from 13 residues. Germline values: CDR1 SGHDT, CDR2 YYEEEE. Trimming stripped 4 bases from V and 6 bases from J, with 11 bases between. This CDR3 is CASSPQGSQPQHF. CDR3 bases: TGTGCCAGCAGCCCACAGGGCTCTCAGCCCCAGCATTTT.